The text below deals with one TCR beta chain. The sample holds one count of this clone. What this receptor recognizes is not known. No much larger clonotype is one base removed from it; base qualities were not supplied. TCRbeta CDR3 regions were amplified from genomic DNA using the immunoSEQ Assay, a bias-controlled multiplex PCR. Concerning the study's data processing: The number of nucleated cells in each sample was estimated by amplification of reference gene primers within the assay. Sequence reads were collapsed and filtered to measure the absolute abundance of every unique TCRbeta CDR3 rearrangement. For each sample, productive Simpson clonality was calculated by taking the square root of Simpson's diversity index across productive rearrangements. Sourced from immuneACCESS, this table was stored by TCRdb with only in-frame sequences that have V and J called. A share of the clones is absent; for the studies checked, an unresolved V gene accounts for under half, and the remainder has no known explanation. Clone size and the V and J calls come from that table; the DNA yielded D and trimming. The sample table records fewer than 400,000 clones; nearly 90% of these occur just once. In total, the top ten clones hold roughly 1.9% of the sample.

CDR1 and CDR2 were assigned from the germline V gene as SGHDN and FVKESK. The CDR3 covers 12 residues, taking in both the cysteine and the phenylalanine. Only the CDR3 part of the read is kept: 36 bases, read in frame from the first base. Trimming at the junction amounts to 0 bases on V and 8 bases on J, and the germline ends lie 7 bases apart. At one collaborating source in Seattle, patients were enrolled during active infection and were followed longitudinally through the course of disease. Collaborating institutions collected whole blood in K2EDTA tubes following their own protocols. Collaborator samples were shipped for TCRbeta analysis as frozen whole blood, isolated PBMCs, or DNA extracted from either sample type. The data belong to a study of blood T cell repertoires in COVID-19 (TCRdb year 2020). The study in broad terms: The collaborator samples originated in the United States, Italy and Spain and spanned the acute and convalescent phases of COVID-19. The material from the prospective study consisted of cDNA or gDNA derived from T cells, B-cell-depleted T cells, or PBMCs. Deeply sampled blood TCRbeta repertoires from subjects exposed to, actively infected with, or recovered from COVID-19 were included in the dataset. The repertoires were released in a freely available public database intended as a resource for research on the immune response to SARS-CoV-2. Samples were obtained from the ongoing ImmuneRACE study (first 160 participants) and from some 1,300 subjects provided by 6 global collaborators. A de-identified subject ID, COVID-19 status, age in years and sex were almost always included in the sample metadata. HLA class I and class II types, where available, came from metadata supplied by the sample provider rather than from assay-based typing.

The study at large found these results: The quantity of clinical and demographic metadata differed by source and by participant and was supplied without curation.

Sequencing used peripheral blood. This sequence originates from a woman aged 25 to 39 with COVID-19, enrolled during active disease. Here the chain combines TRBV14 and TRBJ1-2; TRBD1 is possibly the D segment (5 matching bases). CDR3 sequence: CASSQDWGGYTF. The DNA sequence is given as TGTGCCAGCAGCCAAGATTGGGGCGGCTACACCTTC.